The 28 T cell receptor beta chains below were found in one sample sequenced in a study of blood T cell repertoires in COVID-19. Profiling relied on immunoSEQ multiplex PCR, and the TCRdb table lists in-frame clones only, not all of them. The sample contains approximately 130,000 clones, approximately 86% of which appear only once. The sample was PBMCs or T cells enriched from blood (not recorded which). Receptors originate from a woman in her forties or fifties who had recovered from COVID-19.

The chain combines TRBV27 with TRBJ1-2; 7 bases agree with TRBD1. V dropped 6 bases and J dropped 1; count of bases not matched to a gene: 11. Per germline, CDR1 MNHEY and CDR2 SMNVEV (reference sequence). The CDR3 is 16 residues long. CDR3 DNA sequence: TGTGCCAGCAGACCCGGGGACAGCGCTGGTAACTATGGCTACACCTTC. Protein: CASRPGDSAGNYGYTF.

V and J are TRBV5-6 and TRBJ2-1; 7 bases map to TRBD2. Germline V gene sequence: CDR1 SGHDT, CDR2 YYEEEE. Trimming removed 0 bases from V and 4 bases from J; junction bases left unmatched: 7. The CDR3 totals 16 residues. CDR3 amino acids: CASSLDFRGVYNEQFF. DNA for the CDR3: TGTGCCAGCAGCTTGGATTTCCGGGGGGTATACAATGAGCAGTTCTTC. The variable domain in full, with the rest retrieved from reference TRBV5-6 and TRBJ2-1, is DAGVTQSPTHLIKTRGQQVTLRCSPKSGHDTVSWYQQALGQGPQFIFQYYEEEERQRGNFPDRFSGHQFPNYSSELNVNALLLGDSALYLCASSLDFRGVYNEQFFGPGTRLTVL.

This rearrangement joins TRBV30 to TRBJ1-2; a possible D gene is TRBD1 (5 bases). Germline values: CDR1 GTSNPN, CDR2 SVGIG (reference sequence). The V and J ends lost 0 bases and 8 bases respectively, with 13 bases between them. The CDR3 contains 13 residues. The CDR3 nucleotides read TGTGCCTGGAGTGTATCGGCAGGGAGGGGCTACACCTTC. Its protein product is CAWSVSAGRGYTF.

The V and J genes are TRBV2 and TRBJ2-5, with 10 bases fitting TRBD1. Germline V lookup: CDR1 SNHLY, CDR2 FYNNEI. V lost 8 bases and J lost 4; bases outside the gene matches: 7. This CDR3 spans 14 amino acids. CDR3 bases: TGTGCCAGCGGACCCGGGACAGGGGTAGAGACCCAGTACTTC. Residues: CASGPGTGVETQYF.

The chain couples TRBV3-1 (or the pseudogene TRBV3-2) to TRBJ2-7, with 8 bases lining up with TRBD1. The CDR3 sequence is 15 residues long. J was trimmed by 3 bases and V by 1 base; bases with no gene match: 5. The germline V gene has CDR1 LGHDT and CDR2 YNNKEL (reference sequence). CDR3 coding DNA: TGTGCCAGCAGCCAAGGCCCGGACAGGGTCTACGAGCAGTACTTC. This sequence encodes CASSQGPDRVYEQYF.

This clone was counted a few times. The chain joins TRBV24-1 to TRBJ1-5; D possibly corresponds to TRBD1 (5 bases). Trimming took off 5 bases at V and 11 bases at J, with 12 bases between the two ends. Germline CDR1 reads KGHDR; CDR2 reads SFDVKD. This CDR3 spans 12 amino acids. CDR3 protein: CATSGAGEAQHF. The CDR3 coding sequence is TGTGCCACCAGTGGGGCGGGGGAGGCCCAGCATTTT.

This clone has just one count. V gene TRBV7-2 combines with J gene TRBJ2-2; TRBD1 is a possible D gene (5 bases). The CDR3 has 14 amino acids. Germline assignment: CDR1 SGHTA and CDR2 FQGNSA. Trimming cost V 5 bases and J 2 bases, with 9 bases left between them. The CDR3 DNA reads TGTGCCAGCAGCGCCGACAGTAACACCGGGGAGCTGTTTTTT. As protein: CASSADSNTGELFF.

V is TRBV10-1 and J is TRBJ2-3; D might be TRBD2 (6 bases). Germline V CDR1 and CDR2: WNHNN, SYGVQD (reference sequence). The V and J ends lost 8 bases and 2 bases respectively, with 14 bases between them. This CDR3 spans 14 amino acids. DNA of the CDR3: TGCGCCAGCGGCGACGGGGGTAACACAGATACGCAGTATTTT. It specifies CASGDGGNTDTQYF.

V gene TRBV24-1 combines with J gene TRBJ2-5; 12 bases line up with TRBD2. This CDR3 region has 15 residues. With 3 bases clipped from V and 4 bases from J, the junction kept 2 bases outside the gene matches. Germline CDR1 reads KGHDR; CDR2 reads SFDVKD. The CDR3 DNA reads as TGTGCCACCAGTGATACTAGCGGGGGGCGAGAGACCCAGTACTTC. Residues: CATSDTSGGRETQYF.

The chain couples TRBV6-1 to TRBJ1-5, with D tentatively TRBD1 (6 bases). The CDR3 length is 16 residues. Trimming removed 3 bases from V and 2 bases from J, with 14 bases in between. Germline V lookup: CDR1 MNHNS, CDR2 SASEGT. The CDR3 protein is CASSDLLSGGNQPQHF. The CDR3 nucleotides are TGTGCCAGCAGTGACTTATTGTCAGGGGGCAATCAGCCCCAGCATTTT.

The chain has TRBV6-8 and TRBJ2-7; D possibly corresponds to TRBD2 (5 bases). Germline CDR1 is MNHGY and CDR2 is SAAAGT. V dropped 2 bases and J dropped 6 bases, with 11 bases sitting between them. The CDR3 extends over 13 amino acids. For the CDR3, the DNA is TGTGCCAGCAGTTACGGCTTACTAGGCGAGCAGTACTTC. Translating it yields CASSYGLLGEQYF.

The chain links TRBV9 to TRBJ2-3; D not resolved. V lost 6 bases to trimming and J lost 0 bases, with 17 bases between them. Germline values: CDR1 SGDLS, CDR2 YYNGEE. This CDR3 spans 16 amino acids. CDR3 coding DNA: TGTGCCAGCACGCCATCCGACATCCCTAGCACAGATACGCAGTATTTT. It translates to CASTPSDIPSTDTQYF. The complete variable domain, with remaining parts taken from reference TRBV9 and TRBJ2-3, reads DSGVTQTPKHLITATGQRVTLRCSPRSGDLSVYWYQQSLDQGLQFLIQYYNGEERAKGNILERFSAQQFPDLHSELNLSSLELGDSALYFCASTPSDIPSTDTQYFGPGTRLTVL.

The chain carries TRBV5-1 and TRBJ2-7, with D possibly being TRBD2 (5 bases). The V gene's germline CDR1 is SGHRS and CDR2 YFSETQ. The CDR3 length is 13 residues. V was shortened by 5 bases and J by 0 bases, with 9 bases between the two germline ends. CDR3 in DNA: TGCGCCAGCAGGGTTGAGGGCTCCTACGAGCAGTACTTC. This encodes CASRVEGSYEQYF.

The V call is TRBV18, the J call TRBJ1-5; D gene ambiguous. This CDR3 spans 17 amino acids. Looked up from germline, CDR1 is KGHSH and CDR2 is LQKENI. Trimming shortened V by 3 bases and J by 3 bases, and 18 bases separated the two germline ends. Written as DNA, the CDR3 is TGTGCCAGCTCACCTAACAGCGGGTCGGCAGTCAATCAGCCCCAGCATTTT. Its translation is CASSPNSGSAVNQPQHF.

The chain links TRBV29-1 to TRBJ1-1, with TRBD1 matching 10 bases. CDR3 length: 14 amino acids. The germline V gene encodes CDR1 SQVTM and CDR2 ANQGSEA. After removal of 7 bases from V and 4 bases from J, the junction contained 9 bases not matched to a gene. CDR3 protein: CSARAGQGTTEAFF. The CDR3 DNA is TGCAGCGCCCGGGCGGGACAGGGGACCACTGAAGCTTTCTTT.

The chain links TRBV10-3 to TRBJ2-1; D perhaps matches TRBD1 (8 bases). The CDR3 extends over 16 amino acids. The germline V gene encodes CDR1 ENHRY and CDR2 SYGVKD. V lost 7 bases and J lost 1, with 17 bases in between. The CDR3 DNA is TGTGCCATCAATCAAGGACAGGGAGGGTCCTACAATGAGCAGTTCTTC. This sequence encodes CAINQGQGGSYNEQFF.

The rearrangement links TRBV20-1 to TRBJ2-7, with a possible D match to TRBD2 (5 bases). The CDR3 runs to 11 residues. Germline CDR1 DFQATT, CDR2 SNEGSKA (reference sequence). Trimming shortened V by 6 bases and J by 7 bases, and 13 bases separated the two germline ends. The CDR3 DNA follows: TGCAGTGCGACGGGGAGCGTGGAGCAGTACTTC. This encodes CSATGSVEQYF.

As concerns this clone: The same CDR3 also results from other DNA sequences found in this sample. V gene TRBV5-1 combines with J gene TRBJ2-3; a possible D gene is TRBD2 (5 bases). The CDR3 is made up of 14 amino acids. CDR1 is SGHRS and CDR2 is YFSETQ in the germline V gene. V shed 5 bases and J shed 0 bases, with 10 bases lying between them. CDR3 in amino acids: CASRPSGSTDTQYF. The CDR3 coding sequence is TGCGCCAGCAGACCAAGCGGCAGCACAGATACGCAGTATTTT.

The chain is built from TRBV10-3 and TRBJ1-2; D might be TRBD1 (5 bases). Trimming removed 4 bases at V and 3 bases at J, with 12 bases between. Germline lookup yields CDR1 ENHRY and CDR2 SYGVKD. The CDR3 is made up of 14 amino acids. CDR3 loop: CAISGGRDDYGYTF. The CDR3 nucleotides are TGTGCCATCAGTGGGGGCAGGGATGACTATGGCTACACCTTC.

The V and J genes are TRBV3-1 (or the pseudogene TRBV3-2) and TRBJ1-5; 8 nucleotides match TRBD1. The germline V gene has CDR1 LGHDT and CDR2 YNNKEL (reference sequence). V lost 3 bases, J lost 5 bases, and 15 bases stayed unmatched. The CDR3 totals 18 residues. CDR3 in DNA: TGTGCCAGCAGCCATTACTCCCCGGGACAGGTTTTCTATCAGCCCCAGCATTTT. It is translated as CASSHYSPGQVFYQPQHF.

The chain joins TRBV5-1 to TRBJ2-1, with 9 bases aligning to TRBD2. Germline CDR1 SGHRS, CDR2 YFSETQ. V lost 3 bases and J lost 8; bases outside the gene matches: 6. The CDR3 extends over 14 amino acids. In DNA form, the CDR3 reads TGCGCCAGCAGCTCGGGACTAGCCGACGATGAGCAGTTCTTC. Translating it yields CASSSGLADDEQFF.

The sample holds many counts of this clone. The chain uses TRBV7-2 and TRBJ1-6, with TRBD1 identical over 10 bases. CDR3 length: 14 amino acids. Germline V gene sequence: CDR1 SGHTA, CDR2 FQGNSA. The V segment lost 3 bases and the J segment 13 bases; nucleotides outside the gene matches: 6. CDR3 sequence reads: CASSLAGTGEPLHF. The DNA of the CDR3 is TGTGCCAGCAGCTTGGCCGGGACAGGGGAGCCCCTCCACTTT.

V is TRBV7-2 and J is TRBJ2-3, with 15 bases lining up with TRBD2. Germline V gene lookup returns CDR1 SGHTA and CDR2 FQGNSA. The V gene end was trimmed by 5 bases and the J gene end by 1 base; junction bases not matched to a gene: 7. The CDR3 loop spans 18 amino acids. This CDR3 reads CASSDPGLAGGRTDTQYF. The CDR3 nucleotides are TGTGCCAGCAGCGATCCGGGACTAGCGGGGGGTCGCACAGATACGCAGTATTTT.

The chain links TRBV18 to TRBJ2-7; D perhaps matches TRBD2 (7 bases). The CDR3 covers 17 residues. Trimming removed 5 bases from V and 0 bases from J, with 20 bases in between. Per germline, CDR1 KGHSH and CDR2 LQKENI. The CDR3 coding sequence is TGTGCCAGCTCAGCGGCGGGGGTACAGGGCCTCTCCTACGAGCAGTACTTC. Encoded protein: CASSAAGVQGLSYEQYF.

This chain connects TRBV19 to TRBJ1-4; no firm D call. The CDR3 runs to 14 residues. Looked up from germline, CDR1 is LNHDA and CDR2 is SQIVND (reference sequence). V shed 4 bases and J shed 3 bases, with 9 bases lying between them. The CDR3 DNA sequence: TGTGCCAGTAGTAGGGCAGGTCCTAATGAAAAACTGTTTTTT. Encoded protein: CASSRAGPNEKLFF.

This chain joins TRBV15 and TRBJ2-3; 8 positions match TRBD2. The germline V gene encodes CDR1 LNHNV and CDR2 YYDKDF (reference sequence). The CDR3 length is 14 residues. With V trimmed by 7 bases and J by 4 bases, 7 bases remained unmatched. CDR3 DNA: TGTGCCACCAATTTACGGGGGGGCGCAGATACGCAGTATTTT. Encoded protein: CATNLRGGADTQYF.

The chain employs TRBV19 and TRBJ1-4; D is unclear. Trimming removed 2 bases from V and 15 bases from J, with 13 bases in between. This CDR3 is 12 amino acids long. Per germline, CDR1 LNHDA and CDR2 SQIVND (reference sequence). CDR3 loop: CASSISGEEVFF. DNA of the CDR3: TGTGCCAGTAGTATAAGTGGAGAAGAAGTGTTTTTT.

This clone has more than one count but fewer than ten. The V gene is TRBV27, the J gene TRBJ2-7, with 8 bases lining up with TRBD1. The junction had 2 bases not matched to a gene; V was cut back by 4 bases and J by 0 bases. This CDR3 is 14 amino acids long. Germline CDR1 is MNHEY and CDR2 is SMNVEV (reference sequence). DNA of the CDR3: TGTGCCAGCAGTTGGACAGGGACCTCCTACGAGCAGTACTTC. Translating gives CASSWTGTSYEQYF.